Listed below are T cell receptor beta chains from one sample, sequenced in a study of T cell responses to AZD1222 COVID-19 vaccine. Repertoires were generated with immunoSEQ multiplex PCR, while TCRdb's copy carries only in-frame clones and drops some. The table includes under 150,000 clones, 80% to 90% detected once. This specimen consisted of peripheral blood, obtained on day 0 of MenACWY control vaccination. The receptors here all came from an adult in good health. Both conserved end residues are part of each CDR3. Fields, in order: D gene, V gene, clone size, J gene, CDR3 protein, CDR3 DNA. A D gene is named only where the DNA matches it firmly. For some rows the clone size is stated as once, few or many, or as a class when expanded; others skip it.

-	TRBV6-1	-	TRBJ1-2	CASSETGYNGYTF	TGTGCCAGCAGTGAAACAGGGTACAACGGCTACACCTTC
TRBD1	TRBV7-6	-	TRBJ1-2	CASIAGGGYTF	TGTGCCAGCATCGCAGGGGGAGGCTACACCTTC
-	TRBV20-1	-	TRBJ1-1	CSASYRFLHTEAFF	TGCAGTGCTAGTTACAGGTTTTTACACACTGAAGCTTTCTTT
-	TRBV11-3	-	TRBJ1-1	CASRWSETEAFF	TGTGCCAGCAGGTGGTCAGAAACTGAAGCTTTCTTT
TRBD1	TRBV5-1	-	TRBJ2-7	CASSNRDSLHEQYF	TGCGCCAGCAGCAACCGGGACAGTCTCCACGAGCAGTACTTC
TRBD1	TRBV11-3	-	TRBJ1-1	CASRPPITQGTMNTEAFF	TGTGCCAGCAGACCTCCGATCACACAGGGGACGATGAACACTGAAGCTTTCTTT
-	TRBV7-2	-	TRBJ2-3	CASSLGPGGTDTQYF	TGTGCCAGCAGCTTAGGGCCAGGGGGGACAGATACGCAGTATTTT
TRBD2	TRBV2	-	TRBJ2-2	CAMMTSRNTGELFF	TGTGCCATGATGACTAGCAGAAACACCGGGGAGCTGTTTTTT
-	TRBV29-1	-	TRBJ2-3	CSVGGGHSTDTQYF	TGCAGCGTTGGAGGTGGCCATAGCACAGATACGCAGTATTTT
-	TRBV7-3	-	TRBJ2-6	CASSYKSSGANVLTF	TGTGCCAGCAGCTATAAGAGCTCTGGGGCCAACGTCCTGACTTTC
-	TRBV2	once	TRBJ1-6	CASSVEGQQNSPLHF	TGTGCCAGCAGTGTTGAGGGACAACAAAACTCACCCCTCCACTTT
-	TRBV30	once	TRBJ1-2	CAWANYGYTF	TGTGCCTGGGCTAACTATGGCTACACCTTC
-	TRBV4-2	-	TRBJ1-3	CASSPNTFSGNTIYF	TGTGCCAGCAGCCCTAACACCTTCTCTGGAAACACCATATATTTT
TRBD2	TRBV11-2	few	TRBJ2-7	CASSPGLASEQYF	TGTGCCAGCAGCCCGGGACTAGCATCCGAGCAGTACTTC
-	TRBV6-5	few	TRBJ1-1	CASSYLGANTEAFF	TGTGCCAGCAGTTACCTGGGAGCGAACACTGAAGCTTTCTTT
TRBD2	TRBV7-2	-	TRBJ2-3	CASSQMGGFTDTQYF	TGTGCCAGCAGCCAAATGGGGGGGTTCACAGATACGCAGTATTTT
-	TRBV3-1/TRBV3-2	-	TRBJ1-5	CASSQRDSNQPQHF	TGTGCCAGCAGCCAACGGGATAGCAATCAGCCCCAGCATTTT
TRBD1	TRBV5-1	-	TRBJ2-5	CASSLVPGGQETQYF	TGCGCCAGCAGCTTGGTGCCAGGGGGACAAGAGACCCAGTACTTC
TRBD1	TRBV10-3	-	TRBJ1-1	CATGTGGNTEAFF	TGTGCCACGGGGACAGGGGGTAACACTGAAGCTTTCTTT
TRBD1	TRBV10-3	-	TRBJ2-3	CAIRGDSAITDTQYF	TGTGCCATCAGGGGGGACAGTGCGATCACAGATACGCAGTATTTT
TRBD1	TRBV9	once	TRBJ1-2	CASGDRGNYGYTF	TGTGCCAGCGGGGACAGGGGCAACTATGGCTACACCTTC